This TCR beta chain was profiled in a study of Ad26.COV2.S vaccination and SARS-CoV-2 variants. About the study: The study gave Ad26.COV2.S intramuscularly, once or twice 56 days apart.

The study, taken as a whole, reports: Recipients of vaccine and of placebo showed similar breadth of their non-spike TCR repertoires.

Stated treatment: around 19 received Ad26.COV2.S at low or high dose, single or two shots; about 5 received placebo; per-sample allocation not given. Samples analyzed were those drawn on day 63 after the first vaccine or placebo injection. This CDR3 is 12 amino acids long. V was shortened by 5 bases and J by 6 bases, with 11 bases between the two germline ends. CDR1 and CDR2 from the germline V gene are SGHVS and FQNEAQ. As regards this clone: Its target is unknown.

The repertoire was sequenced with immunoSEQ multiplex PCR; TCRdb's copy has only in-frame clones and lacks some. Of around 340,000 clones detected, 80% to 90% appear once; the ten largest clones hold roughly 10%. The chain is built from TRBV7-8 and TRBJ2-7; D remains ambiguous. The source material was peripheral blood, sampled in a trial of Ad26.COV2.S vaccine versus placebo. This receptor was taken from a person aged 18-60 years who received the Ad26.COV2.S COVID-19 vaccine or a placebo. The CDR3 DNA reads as TGTGCCAGCAGCCACACAGCTCCCGAGCAGTACTTC. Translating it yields CASSHTAPEQYF.